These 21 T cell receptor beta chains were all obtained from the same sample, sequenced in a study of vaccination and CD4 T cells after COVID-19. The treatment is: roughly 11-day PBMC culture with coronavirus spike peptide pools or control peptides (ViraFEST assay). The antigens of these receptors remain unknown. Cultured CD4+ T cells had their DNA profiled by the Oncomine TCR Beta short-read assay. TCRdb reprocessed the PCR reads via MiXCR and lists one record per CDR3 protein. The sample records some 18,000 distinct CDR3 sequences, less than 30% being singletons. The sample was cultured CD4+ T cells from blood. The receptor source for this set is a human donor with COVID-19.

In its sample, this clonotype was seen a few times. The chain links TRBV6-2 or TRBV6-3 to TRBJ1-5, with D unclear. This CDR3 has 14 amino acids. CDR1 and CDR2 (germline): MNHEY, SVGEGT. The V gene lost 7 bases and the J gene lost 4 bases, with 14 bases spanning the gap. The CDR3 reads CASTEGHWNQPQHF. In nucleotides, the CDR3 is TGTGCCAGCACGGAGGGTCACTGGAATCAGCCCCAGCATTTT.

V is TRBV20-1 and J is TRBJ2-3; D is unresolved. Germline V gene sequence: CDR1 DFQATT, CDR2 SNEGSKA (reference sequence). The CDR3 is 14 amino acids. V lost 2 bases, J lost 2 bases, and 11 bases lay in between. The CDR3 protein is CSARWAPLTDTQYF. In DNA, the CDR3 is TGCAGTGCTAGATGGGCCCCCCTCACAGATACGCAGTATTTT.

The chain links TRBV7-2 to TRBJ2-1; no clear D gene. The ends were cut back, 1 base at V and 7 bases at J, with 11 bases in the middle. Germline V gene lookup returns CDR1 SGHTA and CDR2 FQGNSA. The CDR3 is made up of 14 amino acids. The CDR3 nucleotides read TGTGCCAGCAGCTTAGTGCCCGGGTTGAATGAGCAGTTCTTC. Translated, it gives CASSLVPGLNEQFF.

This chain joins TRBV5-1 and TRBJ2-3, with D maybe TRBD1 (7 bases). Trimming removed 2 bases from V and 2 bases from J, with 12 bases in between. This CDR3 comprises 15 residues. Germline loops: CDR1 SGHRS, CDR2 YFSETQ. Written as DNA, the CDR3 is TGCGCCAGCAGCTTCAGGGGGGTGATCACAGATACGCAGTATTTT. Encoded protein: CASSFRGVITDTQYF.

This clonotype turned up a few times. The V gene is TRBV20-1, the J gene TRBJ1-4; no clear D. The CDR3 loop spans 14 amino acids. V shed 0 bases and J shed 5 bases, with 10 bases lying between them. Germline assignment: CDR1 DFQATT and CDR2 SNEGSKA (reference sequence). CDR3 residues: CSARELDPNEKLFF. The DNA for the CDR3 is TGCAGTGCTAGAGAGCTAGATCCCAATGAAAAACTGTTTTTT.

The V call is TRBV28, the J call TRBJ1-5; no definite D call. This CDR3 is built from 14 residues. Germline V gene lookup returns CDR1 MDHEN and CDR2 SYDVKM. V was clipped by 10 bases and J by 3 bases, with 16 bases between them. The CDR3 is CATLKPDYNQPQHF. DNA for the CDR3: TGTGCCACCCTCAAGCCGGACTACAATCAGCCCCAGCATTTT.

Here the CDR3 DNA reads TGTGCCAGTAGTACCCGGACAGGGAGGGCAGATACGCAGTATTTT. Its protein product is CASSTRTGRADTQYF. The rearrangement uses TRBV19 and TRBJ2-3, with a possible D match to TRBD1 (8 bases). The V gene lost 4 bases and the J gene lost 4 bases, with 15 bases spanning the gap. CDR3 length: 15 amino acids. CDR1 is LNHDA and CDR2 is SQIVND in the germline V gene (reference sequence).

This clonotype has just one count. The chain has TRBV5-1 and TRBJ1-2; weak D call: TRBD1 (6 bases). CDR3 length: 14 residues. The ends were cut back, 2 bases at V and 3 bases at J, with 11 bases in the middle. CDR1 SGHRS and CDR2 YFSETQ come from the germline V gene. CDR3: CASSFTGSDYGYTF. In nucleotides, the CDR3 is TGCGCCAGCAGCTTCACAGGGTCCGACTATGGCTACACCTTC.

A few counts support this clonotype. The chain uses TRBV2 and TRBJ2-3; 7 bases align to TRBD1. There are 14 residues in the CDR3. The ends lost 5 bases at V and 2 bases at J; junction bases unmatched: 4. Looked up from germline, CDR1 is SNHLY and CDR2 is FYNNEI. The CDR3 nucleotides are TGTGCCAGCAGTCAGACAGGGCACACAGATACGCAGTATTTT. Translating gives CASSQTGHTDTQYF.

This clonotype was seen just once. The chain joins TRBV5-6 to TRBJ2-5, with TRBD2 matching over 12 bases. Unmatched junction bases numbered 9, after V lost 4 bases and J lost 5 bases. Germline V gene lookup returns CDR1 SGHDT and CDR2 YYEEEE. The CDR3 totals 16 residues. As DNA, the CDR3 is TGTGCCAGCAGCCGCCGGACTAGCGGGGTTGGGGAGACCCAGTACTTC. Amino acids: CASSRRTSGVGETQYF.

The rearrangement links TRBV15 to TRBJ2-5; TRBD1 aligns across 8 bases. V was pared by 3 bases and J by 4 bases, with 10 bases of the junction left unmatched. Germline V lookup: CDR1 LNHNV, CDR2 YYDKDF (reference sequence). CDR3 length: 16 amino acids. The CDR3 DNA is TGTGCCACCAGCAGGACGACAGGGGTGGGCGTAGAGACCCAGTACTTC. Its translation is CATSRTTGVGVETQYF.

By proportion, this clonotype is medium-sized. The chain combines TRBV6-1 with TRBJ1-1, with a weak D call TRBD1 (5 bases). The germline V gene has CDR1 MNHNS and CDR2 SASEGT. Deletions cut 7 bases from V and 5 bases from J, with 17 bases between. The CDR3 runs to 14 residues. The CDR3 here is CASTQNAGRTEAFF. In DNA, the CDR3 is TGTGCCAGCACTCAAAATGCGGGGCGAACTGAAGCTTTCTTT.

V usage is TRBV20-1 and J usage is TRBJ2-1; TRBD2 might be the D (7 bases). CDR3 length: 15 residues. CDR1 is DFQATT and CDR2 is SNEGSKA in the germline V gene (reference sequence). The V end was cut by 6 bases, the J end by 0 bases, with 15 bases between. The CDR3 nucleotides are TGCAGTGCACCGGGGGGCCAGAGCTCCTACAATGAGCAGTTCTTC. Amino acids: CSAPGGQSSYNEQFF.

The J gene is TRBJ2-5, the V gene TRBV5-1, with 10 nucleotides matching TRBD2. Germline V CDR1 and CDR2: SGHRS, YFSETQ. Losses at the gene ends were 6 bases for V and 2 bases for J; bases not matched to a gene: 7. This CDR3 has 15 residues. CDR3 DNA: TGCGCCAGCAAGTTAACTAGCGGGGATCAAGAGACCCAGTACTTC. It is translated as CASKLTSGDQETQYF.

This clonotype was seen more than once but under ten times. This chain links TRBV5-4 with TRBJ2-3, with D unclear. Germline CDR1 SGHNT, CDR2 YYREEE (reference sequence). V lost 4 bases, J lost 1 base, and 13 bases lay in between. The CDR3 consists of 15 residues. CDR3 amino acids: CASSDKTRGTDTQYF. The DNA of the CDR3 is TGTGCCAGCAGCGACAAAACCCGGGGCACAGATACGCAGTATTTT.

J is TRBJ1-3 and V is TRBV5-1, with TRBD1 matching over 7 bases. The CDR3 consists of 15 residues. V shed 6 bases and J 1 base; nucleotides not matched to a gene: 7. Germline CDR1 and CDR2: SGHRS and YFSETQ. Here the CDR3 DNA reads TGCGCCAGCACCTCGGGACAGCCTTCTGGAAACACCATATATTTT. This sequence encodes CASTSGQPSGNTIYF.

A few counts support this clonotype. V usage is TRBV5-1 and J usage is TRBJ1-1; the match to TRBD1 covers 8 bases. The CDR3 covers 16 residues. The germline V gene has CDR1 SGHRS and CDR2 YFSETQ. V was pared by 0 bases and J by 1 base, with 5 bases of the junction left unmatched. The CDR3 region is CASSLVTGGTNTEAFF. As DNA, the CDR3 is TGCGCCAGCAGCTTGGTAACAGGGGGGACGAACACTGAAGCTTTCTTT.

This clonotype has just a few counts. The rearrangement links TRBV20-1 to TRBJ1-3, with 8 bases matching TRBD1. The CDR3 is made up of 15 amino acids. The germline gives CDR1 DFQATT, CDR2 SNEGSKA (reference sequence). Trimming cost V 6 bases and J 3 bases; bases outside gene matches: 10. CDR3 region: CSATQGGAGGNTIYF. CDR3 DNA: TGCAGTGCCACACAGGGGGGCGCGGGTGGAAACACCATATATTTT.

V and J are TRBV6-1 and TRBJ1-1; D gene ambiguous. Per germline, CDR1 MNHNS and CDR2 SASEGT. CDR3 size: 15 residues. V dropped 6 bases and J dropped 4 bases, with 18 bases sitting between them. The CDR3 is CASSQTWTASTEAFF. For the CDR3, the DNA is TGTGCCAGCAGCCAAACCTGGACGGCAAGCACTGAAGCTTTCTTT.

For the CDR3, the DNA is TGTGCCAGCAGCTTAAATAGCGGGGGGTACCAAGAGACCCAGTACTTC. Translating gives CASSLNSGGYQETQYF. The chain links TRBV7-3 to TRBJ2-5; 10 nucleotides match TRBD2. CDR3 length: 16 amino acids. J gave up 0 bases and V 1 base, and 2 bases lay outside the gene matches. Germline values: CDR1 SGHTA, CDR2 FQGTGA.

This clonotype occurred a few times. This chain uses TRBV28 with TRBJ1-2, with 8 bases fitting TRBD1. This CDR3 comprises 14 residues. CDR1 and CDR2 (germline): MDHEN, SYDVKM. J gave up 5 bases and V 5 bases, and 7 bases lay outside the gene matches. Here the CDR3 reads CASSRLGTGYGYTF. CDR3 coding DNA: TGTGCCAGCAGTCGCCTCGGGACAGGATATGGCTACACCTTC.